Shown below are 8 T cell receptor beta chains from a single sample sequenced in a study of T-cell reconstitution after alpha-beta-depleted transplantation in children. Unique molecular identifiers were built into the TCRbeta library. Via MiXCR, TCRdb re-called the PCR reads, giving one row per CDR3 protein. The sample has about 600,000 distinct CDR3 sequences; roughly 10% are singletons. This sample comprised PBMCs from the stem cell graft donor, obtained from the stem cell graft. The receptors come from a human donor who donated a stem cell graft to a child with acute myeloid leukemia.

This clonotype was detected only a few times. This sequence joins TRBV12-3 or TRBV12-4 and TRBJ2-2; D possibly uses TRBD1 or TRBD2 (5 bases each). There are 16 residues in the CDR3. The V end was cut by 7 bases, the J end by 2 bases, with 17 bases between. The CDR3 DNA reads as TGTGCCAGCACCCCACGGGGCAGCGGAAACACCGGGGAGCTGTTTTTT. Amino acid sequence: CASTPRGSGNTGELFF.

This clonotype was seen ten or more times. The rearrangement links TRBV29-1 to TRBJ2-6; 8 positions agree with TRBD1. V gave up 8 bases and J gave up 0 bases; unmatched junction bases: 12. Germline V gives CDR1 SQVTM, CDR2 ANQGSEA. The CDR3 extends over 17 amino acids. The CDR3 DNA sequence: TGCAGCCCCCAAGGAGGACAGGGAAGCTCTGGGGCCAACGTCCTGACTTTC. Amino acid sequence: CSPQGGQGSSGANVLTF.

Here the CDR3 DNA reads TGTGCCAGCAGCTCGGGACAGCCCCTGCGCGGCTACACCTTC. Its translation: CASSSGQPLRGYTF. This chain connects TRBV11-1 to TRBJ1-2; 7 bases line up with TRBD1. This CDR3 has 14 residues. The germline V gene encodes CDR1 SGHAT and CDR2 FQDESV (reference sequence). With V trimmed by 4 bases and J by 8 bases, 10 bases remained unmatched.

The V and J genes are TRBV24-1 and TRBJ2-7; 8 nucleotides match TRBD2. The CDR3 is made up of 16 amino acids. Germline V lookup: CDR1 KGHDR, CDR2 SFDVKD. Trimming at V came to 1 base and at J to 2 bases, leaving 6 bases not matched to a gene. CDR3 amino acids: CATSDFRLATTYEQYF. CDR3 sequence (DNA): TGTGCCACCAGTGATTTTAGACTAGCGACAACCTACGAGCAGTACTTC.

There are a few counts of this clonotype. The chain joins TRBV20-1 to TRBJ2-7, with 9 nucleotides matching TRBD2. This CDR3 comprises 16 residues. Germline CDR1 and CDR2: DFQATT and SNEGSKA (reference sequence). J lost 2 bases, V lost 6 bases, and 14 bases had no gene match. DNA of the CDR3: TGCAGTGCCTCAGGGTCCTGGCGGGAGGGGACCTACGAGCAGTACTTC. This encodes CSASGSWREGTYEQYF.

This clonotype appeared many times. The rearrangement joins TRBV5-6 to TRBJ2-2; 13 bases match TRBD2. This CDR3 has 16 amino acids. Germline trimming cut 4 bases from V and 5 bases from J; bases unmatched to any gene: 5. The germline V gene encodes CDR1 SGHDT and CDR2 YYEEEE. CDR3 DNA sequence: TGTGCCAGCAGCCCACAACTAGCGGGAGGGACCGGGGAGCTGTTTTTT. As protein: CASSPQLAGGTGELFF.

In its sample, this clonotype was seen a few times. CDR3 nucleotides: TGCGCCAGCAGCTCGTATACAGGGCCCCACACTGAAGCTTTCTTT. This codes for CASSSYTGPHTEAFF. The chain links TRBV5-1 to TRBJ1-1; D is possibly TRBD1 (6 bases). CDR1 is SGHRS, CDR2 YFSETQ, per germline. This CDR3 is built from 15 residues. Trimming cost V 3 bases and J 3 bases, with 15 bases left between them.

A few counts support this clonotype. The CDR3 sequence: CASSLPLLAAEETQYF. Here the CDR3 DNA reads TGTGCCAGCAGCTTACCTCTCCTCGCAGCGGAAGAGACCCAGTACTTC. This chain uses TRBV7-2 with TRBJ2-5, with a weak D call TRBD2 (5 bases). CDR1 is SGHTA, CDR2 FQGNSA, per germline. V gave up 2 bases and J gave up 3 bases, with 16 bases separating them. This CDR3 is 16 amino acids long.